This T cell receptor beta chain appears in the sequencing data of a study of shared clonotypes between healthy human individuals. General study results and limits: Generally, estimated richness proved larger in naive subsets than it did in memory subsets.

The CDR3 is 15 amino acids. V was pared by 8 bases and J by 0 bases, with 7 bases of the junction left unmatched. Germline-derived CDR1 and CDR2 are MGHRA and YSYEKL. Here immunoSEQ multiplex PCR was the method, and the copy in TCRdb shows in-frame clones only, minus some. The sample contains roughly 1,800,000 clones, about 95% of which appear only once. On this clone itself: Its antigen is currently unknown.

Cells designated naive CD8 were CD45RO-negative and were positively selected for CCR7, with terminally differentiated effector memory CD45RA+ cells excluded. The material sequenced was naive CD8+ T cells sorted from blood. The chain joins TRBV4-1 to TRBJ1-3, with TRBD1 matching over 7 bases. This clonotype was sampled from a man between 18 and 35 years old in good health. The CDR3 nucleotides are TGCGCCAGCCAAGGGACAGTAAACTCTGGAAACACCATATATTTT. Its protein product is CASQGTVNSGNTIYF.